This T cell receptor beta chain was sequenced for a study of blood T cell repertoires in COVID-19. Study-level information: The United States, Italy and Spain provided the acute and convalescent COVID-19 samples. T cells, B-cell-depleted T cells, or PBMCs provided the cDNA or gDNA that served as material.

Per the original data handling: Amplification with reference gene primers provided the estimates of nucleated cell counts. The assay was immunoSEQ multiplex PCR, and TCRdb's table has in-frame clones only and misses some. V and J calls and clone size are given by that table; D and trimming were obtained from the DNA. The sample consists of over 35,000 clones, about 90% of them appearing once. The CDR3 sequence is 15 residues long. Germline CDR1 MDHEN, CDR2 SYDVKM. J was trimmed by 3 bases and V by 5 bases; bases with no gene match: 5. The chain couples TRBV28 to TRBJ2-7; 12 bases fit TRBD2. This receptor was taken from a man in his fifties with active COVID-19. Sequencing used peripheral blood. DNA for the CDR3: TGTGCCAGCAGTCCTGGACTAGCGGGGAACTACGAGCAGTACTTC. It codes for CASSPGLAGNYEQYF.